This entry concerns a single TCR beta chain. The antigen is not known. CDR1 and CDR2 (germline): SNHLY, FYNNEI. The CDR3 runs 10 residues. The V end was cut by 3 bases, the J end by 9 bases, with 6 bases between. The data stem from a study of shared clonotypes between healthy human individuals. Study-wide context: The people who gave samples were a couple of women and a few men aged 18 to 49. CD8 memory received one plate per donor, CD8 naive two, CD4 memory three and CD4 naive three.

Profiling relied on immunoSEQ multiplex PCR, and the TCRdb table lists in-frame clones only, not all of them. The sample holds 2 million to 2.5 million clones, almost 96% seen once. Study outcomes and limitations: Clonotype sharing among the donors was expected to vary with sequencing depth.

Donors were healthy HIV-negative adults without recent acute infections or vaccinations. The chain is built from TRBV2 and TRBJ2-7, with D unclear. Sequenced input: naive CD4+ T cells sorted from blood. Subset meaning: CD45RA+ positively selected. The TCR sequence derives from a man between 18 and 29 years old in good health. CDR3 bases: TGTGCCAGCAGTGAGGTCGCGCAGTACTTC. Translating gives CASSEVAQYF.